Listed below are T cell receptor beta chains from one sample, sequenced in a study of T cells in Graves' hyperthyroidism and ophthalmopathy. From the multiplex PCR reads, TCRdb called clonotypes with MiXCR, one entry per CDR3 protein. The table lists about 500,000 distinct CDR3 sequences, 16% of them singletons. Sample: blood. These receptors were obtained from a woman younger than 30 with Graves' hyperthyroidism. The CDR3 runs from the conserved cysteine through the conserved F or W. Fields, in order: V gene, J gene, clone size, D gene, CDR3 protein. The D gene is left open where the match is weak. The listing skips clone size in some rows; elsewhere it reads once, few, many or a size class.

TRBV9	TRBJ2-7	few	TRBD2	CASSVGSGGFLSYEQYF
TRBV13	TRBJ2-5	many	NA	CASGVQETQYF
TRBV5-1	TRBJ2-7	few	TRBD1	CASSLFGQGSFEQYF
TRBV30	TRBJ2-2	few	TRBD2	CAWMRREVHTGELFF
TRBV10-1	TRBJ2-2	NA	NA	CASSDFGLNTGELFF
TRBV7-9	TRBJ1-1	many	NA	CASSLARGDTEAFF
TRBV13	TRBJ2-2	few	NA	CASSESWVSGELFF
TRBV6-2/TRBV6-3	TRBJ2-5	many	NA	CASSDTVTRYQETQYF
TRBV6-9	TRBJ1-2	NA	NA	CASSYRTQGPYGYTF
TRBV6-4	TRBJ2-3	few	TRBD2	CASSKTSGGPPDTQYF
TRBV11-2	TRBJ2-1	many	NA	CASSLVPGLRNEQFF
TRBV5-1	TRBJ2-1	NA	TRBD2	CASSLSLAGGGNEQFF
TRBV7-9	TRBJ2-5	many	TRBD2	CASSPSSTSGRGSTQYF
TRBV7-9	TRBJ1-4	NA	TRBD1	CASSSGQGKDEKLFF